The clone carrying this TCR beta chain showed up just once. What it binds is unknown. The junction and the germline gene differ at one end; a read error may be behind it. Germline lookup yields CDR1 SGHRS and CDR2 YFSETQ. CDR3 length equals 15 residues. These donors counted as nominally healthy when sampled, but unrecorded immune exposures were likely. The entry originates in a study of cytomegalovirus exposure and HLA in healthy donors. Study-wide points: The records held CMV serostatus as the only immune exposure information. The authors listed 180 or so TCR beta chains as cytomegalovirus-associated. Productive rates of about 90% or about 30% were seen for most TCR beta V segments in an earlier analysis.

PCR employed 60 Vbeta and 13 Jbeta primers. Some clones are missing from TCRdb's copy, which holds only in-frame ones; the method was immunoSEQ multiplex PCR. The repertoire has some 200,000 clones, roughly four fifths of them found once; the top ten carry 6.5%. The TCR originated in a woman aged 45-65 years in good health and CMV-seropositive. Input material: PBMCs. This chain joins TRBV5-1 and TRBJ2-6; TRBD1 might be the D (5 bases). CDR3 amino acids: CASSLDSSGANGLTF. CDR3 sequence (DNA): TGCGCCAGCAGCTTGGATAGCTCTGGGGCCAACGGCCTGACTTTC.